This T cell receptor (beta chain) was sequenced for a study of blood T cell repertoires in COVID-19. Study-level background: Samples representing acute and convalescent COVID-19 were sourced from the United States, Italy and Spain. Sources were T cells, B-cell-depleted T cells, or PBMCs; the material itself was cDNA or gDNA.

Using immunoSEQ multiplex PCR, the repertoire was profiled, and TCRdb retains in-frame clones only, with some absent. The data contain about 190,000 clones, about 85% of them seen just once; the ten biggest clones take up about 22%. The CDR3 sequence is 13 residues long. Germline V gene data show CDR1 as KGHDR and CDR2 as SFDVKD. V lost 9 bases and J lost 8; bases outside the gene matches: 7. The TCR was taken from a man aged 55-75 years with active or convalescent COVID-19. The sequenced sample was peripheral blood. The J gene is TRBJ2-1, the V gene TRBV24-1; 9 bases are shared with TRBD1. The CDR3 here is CATGTGLKDEQFF. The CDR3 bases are TGTGCCACCGGGACAGGGCTTAAGGATGAGCAGTTCTTC.